Given below is one T cell receptor (beta chain) in context. Its antigen specificity is not known. No base quality information exists; no much larger clone differs at one position. The sample comes from a study of T cell changes during pregnancy in multiple sclerosis (dated by TCRdb to between 2018 and 2021). At the level of the whole study: Changes in the T cell repertoire over the course of pregnancy were examined in this study in women with multiple sclerosis.

V is pruned by 0 bases and J by 4 bases, leaving 12 bases of the junction without a gene match. The germline V gene gives CDR1 as SGHAT and CDR2 as FQNNGV. From its cysteine to its phenylalanine, the CDR3 spans 17 amino acids. The read is trimmed to its CDR3 DNA, 51 bases read in frame from base 1. The library was generated by the immunoSEQ multiplex PCR assay. TCRdb limited this immuneACCESS table to in-frame rearrangements with V and J called. A share of clones is missing; checked studies link under half to unresolved V genes, and the rest is unexplained. The sample table lists roughly 90,000 clones, 85% to 95% of them with a count of one. The ten largest clones take up around 2% of the sample.

This specimen consisted of peripheral blood, obtained in the first trimester of pregnancy. The clonotype comes from a female donor in good health, enrolled as a control in a pregnancy study. The rearranged chain carries TRBV11-2 and TRBJ2-7, and 7 junctional nucleotides match TRBD1. The DNA is as follows: TGTGCCAGCAGCTTAGAAGAGACCTGGACAGGAGTTTACGAGCAGTACTTC. The encoded protein is CASSLEETWTGVYEQYF.